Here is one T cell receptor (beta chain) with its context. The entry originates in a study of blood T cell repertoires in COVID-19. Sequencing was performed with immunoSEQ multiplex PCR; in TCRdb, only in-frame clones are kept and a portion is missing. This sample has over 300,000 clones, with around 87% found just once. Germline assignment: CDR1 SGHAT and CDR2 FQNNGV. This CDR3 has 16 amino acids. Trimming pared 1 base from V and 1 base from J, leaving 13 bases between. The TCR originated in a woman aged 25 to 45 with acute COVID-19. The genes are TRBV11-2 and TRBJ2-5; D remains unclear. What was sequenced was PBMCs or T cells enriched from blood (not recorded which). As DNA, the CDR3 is TGTGCCAGCAGCTTAGGCTTAAAACAGACCCAAGAGACCCAGTACTTC. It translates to CASSLGLKQTQETQYF.